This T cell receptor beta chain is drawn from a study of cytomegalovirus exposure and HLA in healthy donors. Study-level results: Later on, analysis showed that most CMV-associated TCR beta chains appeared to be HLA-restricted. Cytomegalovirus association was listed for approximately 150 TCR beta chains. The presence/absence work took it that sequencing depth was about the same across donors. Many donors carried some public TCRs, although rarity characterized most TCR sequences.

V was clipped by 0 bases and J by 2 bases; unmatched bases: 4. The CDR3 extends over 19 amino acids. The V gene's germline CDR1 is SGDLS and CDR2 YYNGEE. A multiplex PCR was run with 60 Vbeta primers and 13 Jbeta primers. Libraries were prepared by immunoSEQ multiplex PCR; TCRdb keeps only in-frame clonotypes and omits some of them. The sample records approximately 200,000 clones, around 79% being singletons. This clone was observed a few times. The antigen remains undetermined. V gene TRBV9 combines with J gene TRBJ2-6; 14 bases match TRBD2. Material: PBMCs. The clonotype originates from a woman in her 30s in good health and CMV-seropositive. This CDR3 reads CASSVDSTSGGAGANVLTF. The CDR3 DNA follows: TGTGCCAGCAGCGTAGATTCGACTAGCGGGGGGGCTGGGGCCAACGTCCTGACTTTC.